The clone carrying this TCR beta chain has a count of ten or more. This specimen comes from a study of tumor-infiltrating lymphocytes in primary liver carcinoma. Study context: Read depth, roughly 3.5 to 8 million productive TCRbeta reads, did not differ significantly between tissues.

Blood RNA originated from unsorted whole blood, with germline DNA additionally extracted. Patients were treatment-naive with chronic HBV infection. The CDR3 is 13 residues long. V lost 5 bases and J 4 bases, leaving 14 bases between the germline ends. Per germline, CDR1 SQVTM and CDR2 ANQGSEA. Total RNA amounting to roughly 480 ng was the source from which TCR beta cDNA was made with a constant-region primer. Sequencing libraries for TCR beta derived from three nested multiplex PCR rounds that used slightly modified ARM-PCR. In the first two PCR rounds, TRBV1-TRBV30 forward primers were paired with a C-beta reverse primer, and each round lasted approximately 10 cycles. TCRdb independently ran MiXCR on the multiplex PCR reads; one entry per CDR3 protein. This table holds approximately 320,000 distinct CDR3 sequences, around 50% found once.

This chain links TRBV29-1 with TRBJ2-5, with D tentatively TRBD1 or TRBD2 (9 bases each). The specimen sequenced was peripheral blood. This TCR was recovered from a woman aged 25 to 39 with primary liver carcinoma and hepatitis B virus infection. The CDR3 protein is CSVLAGQGETQYF. DNA for the CDR3: TGCAGCGTTCTAGCGGGACAGGGAGAGACCCAGTACTTC.